This T cell receptor beta chain was documented in a study of blood T cell repertoires in COVID-19. The overall study: The United States, Italy and Spain supplied acute and convalescent COVID-19 samples.

Assay: immunoSEQ multiplex PCR; the TCRdb copy retains only in-frame clones and omits some. The sample gives about 50,000 clones, around 92% of which show up once; 2.2% is in the top ten. Deletions cut 0 bases from V and 5 bases from J, with 8 bases between. The CDR3 is 14 residues long. The germline CDR1 and CDR2 sequences are LNHNV and YYDKDF (reference sequence). This clonotype originated in a human donor in a cohort sampled during active COVID-19. Input material: peripheral blood. The chain combines TRBV15 with TRBJ2-1; D is ambiguous. CDR3 bases: TGTGCCACCAGCAGAGATCCGCAGAACAATGAGCAGTTCTTC. Translating gives CATSRDPQNNEQFF.